Presented here are 18 T cell receptor beta chains from one specimen sequenced in a study of naive and memory T cell subsets. An equimolar mix of two oligonucleotides served as the beta constant-region primer for TRBC1 and TRBC2. One entry per CDR3 protein results from TCRdb running MiXCR on the UMI-ligation and nested PCR reads. Of about 5,400 distinct CDR3 sequences listed, roughly 7.3% were seen once; the top ten hold 40% to 45%. Sample: effector memory CD8+ T cells from blood. Subset: effector memory, CD45RA- CD27-. All receptors derive from a human donor in good health.

The rearrangement joins TRBV6-1 to TRBJ1-6; the match to TRBD1 covers 7 bases. This CDR3 comprises 16 residues. Germline lookup yields CDR1 MNHNS and CDR2 SASEGT. V lost 2 bases and J lost 9; bases outside the gene matches: 10. The CDR3 region is CASSESIDRASSPLHF. DNA for the CDR3: TGTGCCAGCAGTGAATCCATCGACAGGGCCTCTTCACCCCTCCACTTT.

This clonotype has only a few counts. The chain carries TRBV6-1 and TRBJ2-5, with D unresolved. The CDR3 has 13 residues. Trimming shortened V by 4 bases and J by 2 bases, and 8 bases separated the two germline ends. CDR1 MNHNS and CDR2 SASEGT come from the germline V gene. The CDR3 spells CASSGQEQETQYF. The DNA for the CDR3 is TGTGCCAGCAGTGGTCAGGAACAAGAGACCCAGTACTTC.

In this sample, this clonotype is medium-sized (0.01 to 0.1%). V and J are TRBV15 and TRBJ2-3; TRBD1 agrees at 9 bases. V trimming: 3 bases; J trimming: 4 bases; junction bases outside the gene matches: 5. This CDR3 region has 15 residues. In germline, CDR1 is LNHNV, CDR2 YYDKDF (reference sequence). The CDR3 DNA follows: TGTGCCACCAGCAGCTCACAGGGGGCGTCAGATACGCAGTATTTT. Its protein is CATSSSQGASDTQYF.

This clonotype was detected many times. CDR3 DNA: TGTGCCAGCAGCCCGGGACAGGACTCCTACGAGCAGTACTTC. It codes for CASSPGQDSYEQYF. V is TRBV27 and J is TRBJ2-7, with TRBD1 identical over 8 bases. After removal of 6 bases from V and 0 bases from J, the junction contained 4 bases not matched to a gene. CDR1 and CDR2 from the germline V gene are MNHEY and SMNVEV (reference sequence). CDR3 length: 14 residues.

Ten or more counts support this clonotype. V and J are TRBV29-1 and TRBJ2-2; tentatively, D is TRBD1 (6 bases). This CDR3 region has 17 residues. The V gene lost 0 bases and the J gene lost 1 base, with 15 bases spanning the gap. Germline values: CDR1 SQVTM, CDR2 ANQGSEA. The CDR3 spells CSVEDFGGGQNTGELFF. The CDR3 DNA follows: TGCAGCGTTGAAGACTTCGGTGGGGGCCAGAACACCGGGGAGCTGTTTTTT.

By share, this clonotype ranks as medium-sized. This chain uses TRBV20-1 with TRBJ2-7; D is undetermined. The germline V and J ends were trimmed by 3 bases and 7 bases, with 19 bases remaining between them. The length of the CDR3 is 14 residues. The V gene's germline CDR1 is DFQATT and CDR2 SNEGSKA (reference sequence). CDR3 DNA: TGCAGTGCTAGGAACCACAAAGAGGCTGGGGAGCAGTACTTC. Amino acid sequence: CSARNHKEAGEQYF.

In this sample, this clonotype turned up a few times. V usage is TRBV27 and J usage is TRBJ1-5; D may be TRBD1 (6 bases). V was clipped by 3 bases and J by 7 bases, with 13 bases between them. The germline V gene has CDR1 MNHEY and CDR2 SMNVEV (reference sequence). The CDR3 runs 14 residues. CDR3 coding DNA: TGTGCCAGCAGTTTGTGGGGGGGCGGGCAGCCCCAGCATTTT. Encoded protein: CASSLWGGGQPQHF.

The sample holds many counts of this clonotype. This chain links TRBV5-4 with TRBJ2-1; TRBD2 agrees at 9 bases. The CDR3 spans 15 residues. Trimming removed 3 bases from V and 7 bases from J; junction bases left unmatched: 8. Germline CDR1 and CDR2: SGHNT and YYREEE (reference sequence). The CDR3 reads CASSSRTSAENEQFF. CDR3 bases: TGTGCCAGCAGCTCCCGGACTAGCGCCGAGAATGAGCAGTTCTTC.

This clonotype appeared many times. The chain links TRBV6-1 to TRBJ2-7; 14 nucleotides align to TRBD2. The CDR3 extends over 15 amino acids. The V gene end was trimmed by 3 bases and the J gene end by 5 bases; junction bases not matched to a gene: 3. Germline CDR1 reads MNHNS; CDR2 reads SASEGT. DNA for the CDR3: TGTGCCAGCAGTGATGGGACTAGCGGGAGTCACGAGCAGTACTTC. This sequence encodes CASSDGTSGSHEQYF.

In its sample, this clonotype was seen a few times. The rearrangement uses TRBV6-1 and TRBJ1-5, with D perhaps TRBD1 (5 bases). This CDR3 is 15 amino acids long. CDR1 and CDR2 (germline): MNHNS, SASEGT. Trimming pared 3 bases from V and 6 bases from J, leaving 15 bases between. CDR3 nucleotides: TGTGCCAGCAGTGAGCTCCAGGGTAGTGCTCAGCCCCAGCATTTT. It specifies CASSELQGSAQPQHF.

This clonotype was seen ten or more times. The V call is TRBV24-1, the J call TRBJ2-2; 7 bases are shared with TRBD1. The CDR3 extends over 14 amino acids. Trimming at V came to 3 bases and at J to 5 bases, leaving 2 bases not matched to a gene. CDR1 and CDR2 from the germline V gene are KGHDR and SFDVKD. Here the CDR3 DNA reads TGTGCCACCAGTGATGGGACAGATACCGGGGAGCTGTTTTTT. Translation gives CATSDGTDTGELFF.

The chain is built from TRBV4-3 and TRBJ2-2; 8 bases align to TRBD2. CDR3 size: 17 residues. The ends lost 4 bases at V and 4 bases at J; junction bases unmatched: 11. CDR1 is LGHNA, CDR2 YSLEER, per germline. The CDR3 DNA sequence: TGCGCCAGCAGCCCCCTGAGGTTAGCGGGATCCACCGGGGAGCTGTTTTTT. Encoded protein: CASSPLRLAGSTGELFF.

In this sample, this clonotype turned up many times. This chain links TRBV27 with TRBJ2-1; 10 positions match TRBD2. Losses at the gene ends were 2 bases for V and 7 bases for J; bases not matched to a gene: 11. The germline V gene encodes CDR1 MNHEY and CDR2 SMNVEV (reference sequence). This CDR3 is built from 17 residues. The CDR3 DNA sequence: TGTGCCAGCAGTTTACGACTAAGCGGGAGGGCTTTTAATGAGCAGTTCTTC. Residues: CASSLRLSGRAFNEQFF.

The table lists this clonotype with many counts. CDR3 bases: TGTGCCAGCAGCTTAGACGTAACGGGGGGACCATTCTACGAGCAGTACTTC. It translates to CASSLDVTGGPFYEQYF. V gene TRBV11-1 combines with J gene TRBJ2-7; 7 positions match TRBD2. This CDR3 is 17 amino acids long. Per germline, CDR1 SGHAT and CDR2 FQDESV (reference sequence). Trimming took 1 base from V and 3 from J; bases not matched to a gene: 12.

There are many counts of this clonotype. The chain joins TRBV3-1 to TRBJ2-2; 13 bases agree with TRBD2. Germline V gene lookup returns CDR1 LGHDT and CDR2 YNNKEL (reference sequence). The CDR3 sequence is 17 residues long. The V gene end was trimmed by 4 bases and the J gene end by 5 bases; junction bases not matched to a gene: 7. CDR3 bases: TGTGCCAGCAGCCCAACCAGACTAGCGGGAGGAACCGGGGAGCTGTTTTTT. It encodes CASSPTRLAGGTGELFF.

Judged by abundance, this clonotype is large. This chain connects TRBV20-1 to TRBJ2-7, with D possibly TRBD2 on 7 matching bases. Germline lookup yields CDR1 DFQATT and CDR2 SNEGSKA (reference sequence). This CDR3 has 14 residues. V was shortened by 0 bases and J by 7 bases, with 16 bases between the two germline ends. CDR3 bases: TGCAGTGCTAGAGAGGGGGGGGGCCAGGAAGAGCAGTACTTC. It is translated as CSAREGGGQEEQYF.

Ten or more counts support this clonotype. The chain links TRBV28 to TRBJ2-3; the D is unclear. The CDR3 contains 15 residues. The germline gives CDR1 MDHEN, CDR2 SYDVKM. Trimming took 6 bases from V and 2 from J, leaving 15 bases between them. CDR3 in DNA: TGTGCCAGCAGCACCCAGGCTACACACACAGATACGCAGTATTTT. This encodes CASSTQATHTDTQYF. Filled out from reference TRBV28 and TRBJ2-3, the complete variable domain reads DVKVTQSSRYLVKRTGEKVFLECVQDMDHENMFWYRQDPGLGLRLIYFSYDVKMKEKGDIPEGYSVSREKKERFSLILESASTNQTSMYLCASSTQATHTDTQYFGPGTRLTVL.

This chain connects TRBV20-1 to TRBJ2-3; D call uncertain. The V gene lost 1 base and the J gene lost 3 bases, with 14 bases spanning the gap. The CDR3 covers 15 residues. The germline CDR1 and CDR2 sequences are DFQATT and SNEGSKA (reference sequence). The chain's CDR3 is CSARGPSPPTDTQYF. CDR3 DNA: TGCAGTGCTAGAGGACCCTCTCCTCCGACAGATACGCAGTATTTT.